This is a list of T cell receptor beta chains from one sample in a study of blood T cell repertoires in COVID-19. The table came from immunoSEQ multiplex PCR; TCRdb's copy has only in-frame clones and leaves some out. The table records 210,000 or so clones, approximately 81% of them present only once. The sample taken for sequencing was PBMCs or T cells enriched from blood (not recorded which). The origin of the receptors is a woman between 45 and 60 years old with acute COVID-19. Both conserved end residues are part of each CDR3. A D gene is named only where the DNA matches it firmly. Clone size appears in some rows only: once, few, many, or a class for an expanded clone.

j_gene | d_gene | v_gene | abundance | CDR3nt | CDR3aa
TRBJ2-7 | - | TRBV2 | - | TGTGCCAGCAGTGAATTCCAGGTTGTCAGGTACGAGCAGTACTTC | CASSEFQVVRYEQYF
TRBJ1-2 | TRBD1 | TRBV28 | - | TGTGCCAGCAGTGGGACAGGGGTTAACTATGGCTACACCTTC | CASSGTGVNYGYTF
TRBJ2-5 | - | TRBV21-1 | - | TGTGCCAGCAGCAGGGGGGATTTGGAGACCCAGTACTTC | CASSRGDLETQYF
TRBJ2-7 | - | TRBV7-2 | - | TGTGCCAGCAGCTCACCGGCCTACGAGCAGTACTTC | CASSSPAYEQYF
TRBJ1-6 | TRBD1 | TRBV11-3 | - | TGTGCCAGCAGCTTAGTAGGATACAGGGGCGAAATTTCACCCCTCCACTTT | CASSLVGYRGEISPLHF
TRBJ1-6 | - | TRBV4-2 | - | TGTGCCAGCAGCCAAAACAGAAACTCACCCCTCCACTTT | CASSQNRNSPLHF
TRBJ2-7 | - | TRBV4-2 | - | TGTGCCAGCAGCCCAGGGGTTACCTACGAGCAGTACTTC | CASSPGVTYEQYF
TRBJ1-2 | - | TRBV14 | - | TGTGCCAGCAGCCAAGATATTGCAGATGGCTACACCTTC | CASSQDIADGYTF
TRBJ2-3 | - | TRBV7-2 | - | TGTGCCAGCGGAGCGGCTAGCACAGATACGCAGTATTTT | CASGAASTDTQYF
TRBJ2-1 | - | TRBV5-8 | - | TGTGCCAGCAGCCTTGGACTAAATTGGTTTTACAATGAGCAGTTCTTC | CASSLGLNWFYNEQFF
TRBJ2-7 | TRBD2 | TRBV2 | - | TGTGCCAGCAGTACTCTAGCGGGAGGACCCGAGCAGTACTTC | CASSTLAGGPEQYF
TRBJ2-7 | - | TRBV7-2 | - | TGTGCCAGCACACGACAGGACAGCTCCTACGAGCAGTACTTC | CASTRQDSSYEQYF
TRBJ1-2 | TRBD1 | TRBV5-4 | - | TGTGCCAGCAGCTTGGTGACAGGGGGCTATGGCTACACCTTC | CASSLVTGGYGYTF
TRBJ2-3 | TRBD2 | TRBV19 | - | TGTGCCAGTAGTATTGGGGTCGCGGGAGGATCAGATACGCAGTATTTT | CASSIGVAGGSDTQYF
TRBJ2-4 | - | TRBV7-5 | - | TGTGCCAGAAGCATTTTAACTAGCGGGGTGGGAAACATTCAGTACTTC | CARSILTSGVGNIQYF
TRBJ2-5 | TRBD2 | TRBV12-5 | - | TGTGCTAGTGGTCCCCCTGCGGGGGCGGGGGGGGAGACCCAGTACTTC | CASGPPAGAGGETQYF
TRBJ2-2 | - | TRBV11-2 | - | TGTGCCAGCAGCTACATCGGGGTACGCTTATCTGGCCGGGGAGCTGGGCTGTTTTTT | CASSYIGVRLSGRGAGLFF
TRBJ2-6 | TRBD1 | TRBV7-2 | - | TGTGCCAGCAGCTTAGGAGACAGGGTTGGGGCCAACGTCCTGACTTTC | CASSLGDRVGANVLTF
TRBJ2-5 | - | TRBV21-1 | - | TGTGCCAGCAGCAAAAGGGGACAGGGCGGAGAGACCCAGTACTTC | CASSKRGQGGETQYF
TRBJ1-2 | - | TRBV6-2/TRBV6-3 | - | TGTGCCAGCAGTTACGGCCGGGACTATGGCTACACCTTC | CASSYGRDYGYTF
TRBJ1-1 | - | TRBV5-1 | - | TGCGCCAGCAGCTTGGATGGACACAGTGGAACTGAAGCTTTCTTT | CASSLDGHSGTEAFF
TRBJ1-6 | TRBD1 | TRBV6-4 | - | TGTGCCATCATAACCCGGGACAGTAGGTCACCCCTCCACTTT | CAIITRDSRSPLHF
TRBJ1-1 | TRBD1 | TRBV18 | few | TGTGCCAGCTCACCCGGGACAGGGTTTGGTCAGAACACTGAAGCTTTCTTT | CASSPGTGFGQNTEAFF
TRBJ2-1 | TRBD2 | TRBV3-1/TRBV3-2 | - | TGTGCCAGCAGCCAAGATCAAGGGACTAGACAGTTCTTC | CASSQDQGTRQFF
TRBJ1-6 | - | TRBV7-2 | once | TGTGCCAGCAGCTTAGACTATCGGGGAGATTTGAATTCACCCCTCCACTTT | CASSLDYRGDLNSPLHF
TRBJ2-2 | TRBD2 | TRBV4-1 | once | TGCGCCAGCAGCCGCACTAGCGGGAGCAACACCGGGGAGCTGTTTTTT | CASSRTSGSNTGELFF
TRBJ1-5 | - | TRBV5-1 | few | TGCGCCAGCAGCTTGGAATCACCGGGTGAGCCCCAGCATTTT | CASSLESPGEPQHF
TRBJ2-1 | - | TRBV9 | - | TGTGCCAGCAGCGTAGGGTCTAACAATGAGCAGTTCTTC | CASSVGSNNEQFF
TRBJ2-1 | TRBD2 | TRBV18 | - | TGTGCCAGCTCACCACCGCTAGAACTAGCGGGGTGGGATGAGCAGTTCTTC | CASSPPLELAGWDEQFF
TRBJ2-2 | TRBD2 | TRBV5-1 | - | TGCGCCAGCAGCGGGCTAGCGGGAGTTGCCACCGGGGAGCTGTTTTTT | CASSGLAGVATGELFF
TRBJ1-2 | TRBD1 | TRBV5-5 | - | TGTGCCAGCAGCAAGTTACAGGGGGTGGGCTATGGCTACACCTTC | CASSKLQGVGYGYTF
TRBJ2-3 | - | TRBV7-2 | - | TGTGCCAGCAGCTTAGGACTGTACACAGATACGCAGTATTTT | CASSLGLYTDTQYF
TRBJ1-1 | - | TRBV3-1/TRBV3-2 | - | TGTGCCAGCAGCCAAGGAAACAAGATGAACACTGAAGCTTTCTTT | CASSQGNKMNTEAFF
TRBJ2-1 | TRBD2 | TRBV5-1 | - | TGCGCCAGCAGCTTGCCTAGCGGGGGCCGACTAAGCTCCTACAATGAGCAGTTCTTC | CASSLPSGGRLSSYNEQFF
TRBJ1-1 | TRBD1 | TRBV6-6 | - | TGTGCCACATCACTGGACAGGGGGCGAACTGAAGCTTTCTTT | CATSLDRGRTEAFF
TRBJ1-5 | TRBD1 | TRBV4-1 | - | TGCGCCAGCAGCCTGCAGCCGGGACAGGGTGAGCTTAGCAATCAGCCCCAGCATTTT | CASSLQPGQGELSNQPQHF
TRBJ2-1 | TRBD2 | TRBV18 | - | TGTGCCAGCTCACCACCGATTTCAAGCGGGGGGGCCAATGAGCAGTTCTTC | CASSPPISSGGANEQFF
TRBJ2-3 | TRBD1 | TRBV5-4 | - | TGTGCCAGCAGCTTGGGGACAGGTACCACAGATACGCAGTATTTT | CASSLGTGTTDTQYF
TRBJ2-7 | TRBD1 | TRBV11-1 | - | TGTGCCAGCAGCTTAGAGGCAGGGGGCCATTACGAGCAGTACTTC | CASSLEAGGHYEQYF
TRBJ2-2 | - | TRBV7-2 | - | TGTGCCAGCAGCTTCGCGCAAGTAACCGGGGAGCTGTTTTTT | CASSFAQVTGELFF
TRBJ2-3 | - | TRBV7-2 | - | TGTGCCAGCAGTCTGACGGGGGGCGTAAATACGCAGTATTTT | CASSLTGGVNTQYF
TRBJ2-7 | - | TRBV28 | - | TGTGCCACCGGGATTACGTACGAGCAGTACTTC | CATGITYEQYF
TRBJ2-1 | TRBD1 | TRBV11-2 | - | TGTGCCAGCAGTCCCAGGGGGAACACCGATGAGCAGTTCTTC | CASSPRGNTDEQFF
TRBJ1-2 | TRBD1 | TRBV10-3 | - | TGTGCCATCTTCATGGGACAGGGAAGCTATGGCTACACCTTC | CAIFMGQGSYGYTF
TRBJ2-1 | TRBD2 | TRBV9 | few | TGTGCCAGCAGCGGACATGGACTAGCCCGGAATGAGCAGTTCTTC | CASSGHGLARNEQFF
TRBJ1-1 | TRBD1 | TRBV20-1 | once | TGCAGTGCTAGTAACCAGGGGGCTGAAGCTTTCTTT | CSASNQGAEAFF
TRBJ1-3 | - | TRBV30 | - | TGTGCCTGGAGTGTACGGAACACCATATATTTT | CAWSVRNTIYF
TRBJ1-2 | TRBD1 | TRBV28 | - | TGTGCCAGCGGAACAGGGGGCGTTTTCGGTGGCTACACCTTC | CASGTGGVFGGYTF
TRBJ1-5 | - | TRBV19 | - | TGTGCCAGTAGTATTTCGCTCTTGGGAGGGGGATTTCAGCCCCAGCATTTT | CASSISLLGGGFQPQHF
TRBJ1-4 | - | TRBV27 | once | TGTGCCAGCAGTTCAGGTTTAGTAGGTGAAAAACTGTTTTTT | CASSSGLVGEKLFF
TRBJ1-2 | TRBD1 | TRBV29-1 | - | TGCAGCGTTGAAGACGGACAGGGTCGTGGCTACACCTTC | CSVEDGQGRGYTF
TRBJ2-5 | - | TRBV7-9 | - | TGTGCCAGCAGCCCACCGGGACTTGGGGAGACCCAGTACTTC | CASSPPGLGETQYF
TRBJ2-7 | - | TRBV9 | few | TGTGCCAGCAGTCGCCGAGGCGACAGCTCCTACGAGCAGTACTTC | CASSRRGDSSYEQYF
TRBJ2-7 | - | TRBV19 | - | TGTGCCAGTACCTCGGGAGCAGCCGACTCCTACGAGCAGTACTTC | CASTSGAADSYEQYF